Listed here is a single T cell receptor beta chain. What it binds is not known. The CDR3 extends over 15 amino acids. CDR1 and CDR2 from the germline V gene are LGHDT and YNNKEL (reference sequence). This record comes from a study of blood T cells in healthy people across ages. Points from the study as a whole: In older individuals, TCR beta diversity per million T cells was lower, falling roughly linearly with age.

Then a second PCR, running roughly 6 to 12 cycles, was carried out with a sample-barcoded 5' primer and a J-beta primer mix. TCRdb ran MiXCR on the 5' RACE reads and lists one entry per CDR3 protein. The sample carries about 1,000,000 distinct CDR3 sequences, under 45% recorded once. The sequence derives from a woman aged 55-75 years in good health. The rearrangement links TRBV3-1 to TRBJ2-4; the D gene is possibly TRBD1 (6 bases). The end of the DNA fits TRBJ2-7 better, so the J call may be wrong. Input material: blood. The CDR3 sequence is CASSPRVGGNDEQYF. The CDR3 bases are TGTGCCAGCAGCCCCCGGGTAGGGGGTAACGACGAGCAGTACTTC.